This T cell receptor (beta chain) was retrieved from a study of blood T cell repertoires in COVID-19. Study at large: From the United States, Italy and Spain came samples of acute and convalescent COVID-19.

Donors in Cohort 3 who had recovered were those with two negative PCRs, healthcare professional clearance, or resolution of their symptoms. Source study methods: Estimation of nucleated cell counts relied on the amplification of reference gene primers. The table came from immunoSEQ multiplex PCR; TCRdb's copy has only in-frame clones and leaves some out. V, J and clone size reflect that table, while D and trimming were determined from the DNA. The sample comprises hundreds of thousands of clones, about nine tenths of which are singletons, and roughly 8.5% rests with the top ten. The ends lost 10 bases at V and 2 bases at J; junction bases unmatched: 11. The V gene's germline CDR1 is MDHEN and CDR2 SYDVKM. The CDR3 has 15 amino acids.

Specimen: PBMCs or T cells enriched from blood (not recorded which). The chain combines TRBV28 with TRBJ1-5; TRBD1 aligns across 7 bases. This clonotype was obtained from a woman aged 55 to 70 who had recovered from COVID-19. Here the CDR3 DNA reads TGTGCCACCAATTCAAGGGGGCCGGGCAATCAGCCCCAGCATTTT. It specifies CATNSRGPGNQPQHF.